This T cell receptor beta chain originates from a study of T cell changes during pregnancy in multiple sclerosis. Assay used: immunoSEQ multiplex PCR; TCRdb lists only in-frame clones, some missing. The table includes around 57,000 clones, 91% detected once. The CDR3 is made up of 12 amino acids. Germline CDR1 is SNHLY and CDR2 is FYNNEI. Between the trimmed V and J ends, which lost 3 bases and 10 bases, there was a span of 10 bases. The rearrangement links TRBV2 to TRBJ2-1, with D tentatively TRBD2 (6 bases). The input for sequencing was peripheral blood, taken in the third trimester of pregnancy. The sequence derives from a female donor in good health, enrolled as a control in a pregnancy study. CDR3 amino acids: CASSDWAGEQFF. In nucleotides, the CDR3 is TGTGCCAGCAGTGACTGGGCGGGGGAGCAGTTCTTC. The variable domain in full, completed from reference TRBV2 and TRBJ2-1, reads EPEVTQTPSHQVTQMGQEVILRCVPISNHLYFYWYRQILGQKVEFLVSFYNNEISEKSEIFDDQFSVERPDGSNFTLKIRSTKLEDSAMYFCASSDWAGEQFFGPGTRLTVL.